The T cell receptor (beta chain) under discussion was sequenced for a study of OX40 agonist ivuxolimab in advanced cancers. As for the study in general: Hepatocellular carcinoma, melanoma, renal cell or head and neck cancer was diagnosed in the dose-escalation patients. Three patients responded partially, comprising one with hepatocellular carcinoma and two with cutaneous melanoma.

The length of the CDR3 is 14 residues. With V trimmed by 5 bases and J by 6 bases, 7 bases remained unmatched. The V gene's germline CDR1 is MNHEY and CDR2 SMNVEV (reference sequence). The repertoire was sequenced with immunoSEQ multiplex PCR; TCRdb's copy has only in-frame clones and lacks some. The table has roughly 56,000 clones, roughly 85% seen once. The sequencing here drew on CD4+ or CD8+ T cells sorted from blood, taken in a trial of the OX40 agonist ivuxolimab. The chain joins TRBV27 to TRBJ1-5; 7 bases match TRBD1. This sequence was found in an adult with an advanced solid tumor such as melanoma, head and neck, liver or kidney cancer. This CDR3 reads CASSPTGFIQPQHF. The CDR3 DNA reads TGTGCCAGCAGTCCGACAGGGTTTATTCAGCCCCAGCATTTT.